The clone carrying this T cell receptor beta chain was seen at least ten times. Antigen specificity is unknown. This CDR3 spans 14 amino acids. V lost 5 bases and J lost 6, with 17 bases in between. The record originates from a study of T cell repertoires in cytomegalovirus infection. Whole-study context: Public signatures in TCR beta pointed to CMV infection and matching HLA type. Study-wide results and limits: The ex vivo response was dominated by HLA-C-restricted CMV-specific TCR beta clonotypes.

Via MiXCR, TCRdb re-called the reads, giving one row per CDR3 protein. The profile covers under 150,000 distinct CDR3 sequences, with less than 9.5% appearing a single time and 10% taken by the ten largest. The receptor was derived from a human donor in good health (CMV status not recorded). Some clones in this sample may be carry-over from other donors' samples. What was sequenced was PBMCs. The V and J genes are TRBV12-3 or TRBV12-4 and TRBJ2-7, with TRBD2 as a possible D gene (6 bases). CDR3 coding DNA: TGTGCCAGCAGTACCAGACTAGATTTTGGCGAGCAGTACTTC. Translation gives CASSTRLDFGEQYF.